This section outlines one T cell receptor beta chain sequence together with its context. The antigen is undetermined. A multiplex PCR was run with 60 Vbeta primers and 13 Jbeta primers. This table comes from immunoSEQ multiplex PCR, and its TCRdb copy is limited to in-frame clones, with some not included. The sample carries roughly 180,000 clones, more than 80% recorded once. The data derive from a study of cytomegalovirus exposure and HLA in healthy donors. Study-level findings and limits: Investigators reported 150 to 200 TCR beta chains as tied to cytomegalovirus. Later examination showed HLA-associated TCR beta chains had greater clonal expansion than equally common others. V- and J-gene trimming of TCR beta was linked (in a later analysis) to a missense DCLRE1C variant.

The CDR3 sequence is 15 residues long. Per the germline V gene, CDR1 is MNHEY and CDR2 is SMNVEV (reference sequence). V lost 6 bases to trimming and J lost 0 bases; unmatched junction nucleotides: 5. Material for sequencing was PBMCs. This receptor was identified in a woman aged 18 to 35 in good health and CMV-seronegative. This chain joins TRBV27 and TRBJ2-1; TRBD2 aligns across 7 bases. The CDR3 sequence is CASRHGGSSYNEQFF. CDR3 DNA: TGTGCCAGCAGGCATGGCGGGAGCTCCTACAATGAGCAGTTCTTC.